The clone carrying this TCR beta chain was counted between two and nine times. All patients were untreated before thyroid surgery. These data come from a study of metastatic and nonmetastatic thyroid tumors. Study information: Comparative analysis of repertoires was undertaken across blood and tumor or nodule tissue obtained from malignant and benign thyroid patients.

TCRdb redid the clone calls on the PCR reads using MiXCR. The sample includes around 13,000 clones, about 25% of them seen just once. Sequencing used blood. This TCR was recovered from a male donor with papillary thyroid cancer or a benign thyroid nodule (not recorded which). Some clones in this sample may be carry-over from other donors' samples.

CDR3 in amino acids: CASTPRIGSYEQYF. The CDR3 bases are TGTGCCAGCACTCCACGGATAGGCTCCTACGAGCAGTACTTC. The chain carries TRBV28 and TRBJ2-7; D not certain. The V gene lost 7 bases and the J gene lost 0 bases, with 13 bases spanning the gap. Germline CDR1 MDHEN, CDR2 SYDVKM. CDR3 length equals 14 residues.